This TCR beta chain is from a study of TIL therapy for anti-PD-1-resistant metastatic lung cancer. Study-wide results and caveats: The cohort had more treatment-naive, never-smoker and oncogene-addicted patients than typical. Compared with baseline intratumoral T cells, expanded TIL cultures were more clonal and less diverse (roughly 6% vs 31%). Many TIL product clones were absent from baseline tumor, suggesting clonal contraction.

Regarding time point: pre-treatment sample, taken before nivolumab and TIL therapy. Most excised metastases sampled were pleural nodules or supraclavicular lymph nodes. The CDR3 has 12 residues. This clone was counted ten times or more. Its specificity is unknown. The sample holds other DNA sequences that translate to the same CDR3. The libraries were made with immunoSEQ v3. Each library reached roughly 2 million read pairs, or about 4.5-6.5 million at deep level. Here immunoSEQ multiplex PCR was the method, and the copy in TCRdb shows in-frame clones only, minus some. The table lists approximately 97,000 clones, roughly 65% of them singletons.

The V and J genes are TRBV21-1 and TRBJ1-5; the table calls TRBD1, which could not be checked here. TRBV21-1 is a recognized pseudogene. This clonotype originated in a person aged 25 to 85 with non-small cell lung cancer. Here the sequenced sample was tumor tissue, taken at baseline. CDR3 bases: TGTGCCAGCAACAGGGGTAGTCAGCCCCAGCATTTT. This gives the protein CASNRGSQPQHF.